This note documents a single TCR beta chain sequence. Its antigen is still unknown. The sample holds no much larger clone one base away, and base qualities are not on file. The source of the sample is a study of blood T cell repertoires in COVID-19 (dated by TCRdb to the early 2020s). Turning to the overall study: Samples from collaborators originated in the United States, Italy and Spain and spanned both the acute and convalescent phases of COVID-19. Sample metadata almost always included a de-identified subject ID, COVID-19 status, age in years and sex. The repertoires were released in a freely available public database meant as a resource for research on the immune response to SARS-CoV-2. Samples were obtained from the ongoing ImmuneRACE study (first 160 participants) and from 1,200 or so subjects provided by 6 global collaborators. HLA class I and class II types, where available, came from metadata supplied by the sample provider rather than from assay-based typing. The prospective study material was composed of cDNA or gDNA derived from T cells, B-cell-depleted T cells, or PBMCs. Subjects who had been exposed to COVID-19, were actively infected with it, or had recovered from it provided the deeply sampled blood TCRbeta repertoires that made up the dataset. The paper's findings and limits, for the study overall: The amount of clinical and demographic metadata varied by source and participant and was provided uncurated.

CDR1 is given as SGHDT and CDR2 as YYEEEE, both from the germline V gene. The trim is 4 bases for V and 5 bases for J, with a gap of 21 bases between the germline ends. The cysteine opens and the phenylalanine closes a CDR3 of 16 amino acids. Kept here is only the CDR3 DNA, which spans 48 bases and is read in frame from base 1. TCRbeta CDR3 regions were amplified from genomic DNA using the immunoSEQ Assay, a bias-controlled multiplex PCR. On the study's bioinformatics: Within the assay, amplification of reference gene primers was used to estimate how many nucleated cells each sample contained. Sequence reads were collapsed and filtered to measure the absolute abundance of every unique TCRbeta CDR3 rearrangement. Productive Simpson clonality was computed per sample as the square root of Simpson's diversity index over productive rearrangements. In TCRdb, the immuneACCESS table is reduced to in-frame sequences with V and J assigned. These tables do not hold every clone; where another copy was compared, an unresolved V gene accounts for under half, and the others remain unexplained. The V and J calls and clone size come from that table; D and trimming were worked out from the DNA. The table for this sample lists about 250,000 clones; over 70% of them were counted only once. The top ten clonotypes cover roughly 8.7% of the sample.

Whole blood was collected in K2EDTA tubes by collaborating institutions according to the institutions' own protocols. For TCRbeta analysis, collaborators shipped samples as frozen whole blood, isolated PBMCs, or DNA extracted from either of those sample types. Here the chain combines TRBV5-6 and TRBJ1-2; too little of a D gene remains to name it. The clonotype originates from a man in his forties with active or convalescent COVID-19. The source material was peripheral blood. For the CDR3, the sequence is CASSPARTGNLYGYTF. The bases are TGTGCCAGCAGCCCCGCCCGGACGGGAAACCTTTATGGCTACACCTTC.